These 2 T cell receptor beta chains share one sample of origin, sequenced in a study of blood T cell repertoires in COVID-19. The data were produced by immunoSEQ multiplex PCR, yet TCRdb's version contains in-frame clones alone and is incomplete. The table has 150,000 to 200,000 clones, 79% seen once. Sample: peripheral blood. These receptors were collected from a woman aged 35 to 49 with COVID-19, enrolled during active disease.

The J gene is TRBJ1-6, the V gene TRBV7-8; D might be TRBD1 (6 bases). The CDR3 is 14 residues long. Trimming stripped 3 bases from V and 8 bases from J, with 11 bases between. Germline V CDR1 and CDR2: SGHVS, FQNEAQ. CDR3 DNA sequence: TGTGCCAGCAGCTTCGACAGGCGGGATTCACCCCTCCACTTT. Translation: CASSFDRRDSPLHF.

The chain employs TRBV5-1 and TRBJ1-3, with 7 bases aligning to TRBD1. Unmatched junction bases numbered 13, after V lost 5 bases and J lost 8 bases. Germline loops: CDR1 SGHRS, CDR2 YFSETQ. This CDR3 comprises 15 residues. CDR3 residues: CASRRPDRAQDTIYF. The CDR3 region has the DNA TGCGCCAGCAGGCGACCCGACAGGGCGCAGGACACCATATATTTT.